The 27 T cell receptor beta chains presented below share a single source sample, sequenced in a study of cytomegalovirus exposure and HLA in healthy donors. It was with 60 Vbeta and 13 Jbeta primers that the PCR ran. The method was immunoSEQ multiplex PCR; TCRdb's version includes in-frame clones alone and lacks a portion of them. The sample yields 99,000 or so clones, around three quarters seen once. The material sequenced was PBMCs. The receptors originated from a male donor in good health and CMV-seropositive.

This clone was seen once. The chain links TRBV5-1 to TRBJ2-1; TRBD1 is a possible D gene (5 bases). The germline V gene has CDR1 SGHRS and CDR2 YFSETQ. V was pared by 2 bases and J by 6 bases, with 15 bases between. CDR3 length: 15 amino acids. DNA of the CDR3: TGCGCCAGCAGCTTAATAATAACAGGAGCCAATGAGCAGTTCTTC. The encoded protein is CASSLIITGANEQFF.

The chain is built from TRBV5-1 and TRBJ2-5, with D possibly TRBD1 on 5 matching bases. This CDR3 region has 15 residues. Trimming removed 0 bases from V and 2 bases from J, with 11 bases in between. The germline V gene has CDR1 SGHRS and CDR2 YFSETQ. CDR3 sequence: CASSLAQGVQETQYF. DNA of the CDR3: TGCGCCAGCAGCTTGGCGCAGGGCGTTCAAGAGACCCAGTACTTC.

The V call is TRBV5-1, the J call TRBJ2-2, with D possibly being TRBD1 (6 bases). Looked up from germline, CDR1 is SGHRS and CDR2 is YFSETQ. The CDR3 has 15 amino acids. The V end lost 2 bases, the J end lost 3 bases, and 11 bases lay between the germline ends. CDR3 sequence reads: CASSLQGADTGELFF. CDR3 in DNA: TGCGCCAGCAGCTTACAGGGAGCCGACACCGGGGAGCTGTTTTTT.

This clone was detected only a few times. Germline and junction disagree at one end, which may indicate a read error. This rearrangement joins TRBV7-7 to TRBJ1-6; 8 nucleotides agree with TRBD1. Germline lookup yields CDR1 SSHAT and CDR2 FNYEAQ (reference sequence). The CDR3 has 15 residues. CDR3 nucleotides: TGTGCTAGCAGCCCTGGACAGGGTAACAATTCACCCCTCCACTTT. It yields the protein CASSPGQGNNSPLHF. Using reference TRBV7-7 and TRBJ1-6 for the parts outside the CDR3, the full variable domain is GAGVSQSPRYKVTKRGQDVTLRCDPISSHATLYWYQQALGQGPEFLTYFNYEAQPDKSGLPSDRFSAERPEGSISTLTIQRTEQRDSAMYRCASSPGQGNNSPLHFGNGTRLTVT.

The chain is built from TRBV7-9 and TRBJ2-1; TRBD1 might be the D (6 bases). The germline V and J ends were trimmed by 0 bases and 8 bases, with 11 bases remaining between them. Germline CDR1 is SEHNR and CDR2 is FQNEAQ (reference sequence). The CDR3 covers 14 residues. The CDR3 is CASSLALAGDEQFF. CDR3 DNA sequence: TGTGCCAGCAGCTTAGCGCTCGCAGGGGATGAGCAGTTCTTC.

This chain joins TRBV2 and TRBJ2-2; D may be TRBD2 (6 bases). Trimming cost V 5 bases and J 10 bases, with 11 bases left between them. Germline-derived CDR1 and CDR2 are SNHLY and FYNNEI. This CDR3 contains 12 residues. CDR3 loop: CASSRGFEELFF. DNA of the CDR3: TGTGCCAGCAGTCGGGGGTTCGAGGAGCTGTTTTTT.

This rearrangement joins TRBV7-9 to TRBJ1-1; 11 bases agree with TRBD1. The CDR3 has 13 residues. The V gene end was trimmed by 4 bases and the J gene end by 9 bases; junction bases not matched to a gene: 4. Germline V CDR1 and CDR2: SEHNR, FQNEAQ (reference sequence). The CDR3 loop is CASSSGQGAQAFF. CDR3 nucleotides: TGTGCCAGCAGCTCTGGACAGGGGGCCCAAGCTTTCTTT.

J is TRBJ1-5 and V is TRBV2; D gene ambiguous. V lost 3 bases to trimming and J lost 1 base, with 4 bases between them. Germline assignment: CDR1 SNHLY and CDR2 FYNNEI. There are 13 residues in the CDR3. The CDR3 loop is CASSEGSNQPQHF. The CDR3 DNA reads TGTGCCAGCAGTGAGGGCAGCAATCAGCCCCAGCATTTT.

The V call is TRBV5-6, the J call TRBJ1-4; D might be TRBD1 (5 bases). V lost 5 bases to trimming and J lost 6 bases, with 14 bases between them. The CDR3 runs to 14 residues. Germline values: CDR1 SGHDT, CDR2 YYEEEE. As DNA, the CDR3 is TGTGCCAGCAGTAGACAGTTCGACGATGAAAAACTGTTTTTT. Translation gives CASSRQFDDEKLFF.

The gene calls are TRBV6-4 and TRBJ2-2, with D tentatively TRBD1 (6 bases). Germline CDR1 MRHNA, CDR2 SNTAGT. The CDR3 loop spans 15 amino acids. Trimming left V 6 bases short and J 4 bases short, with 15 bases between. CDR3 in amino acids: CASSAGDTRTGELFF. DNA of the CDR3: TGTGCCAGCAGCGCCGGGGACACACGCACCGGGGAGCTGTTTTTT.

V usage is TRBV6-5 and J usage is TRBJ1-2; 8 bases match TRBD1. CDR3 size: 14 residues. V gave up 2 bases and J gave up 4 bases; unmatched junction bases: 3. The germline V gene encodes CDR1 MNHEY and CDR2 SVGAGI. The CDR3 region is CASSYEGTGYGYTF. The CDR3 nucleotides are TGTGCCAGCAGTTACGAGGGGACAGGCTATGGCTACACCTTC.

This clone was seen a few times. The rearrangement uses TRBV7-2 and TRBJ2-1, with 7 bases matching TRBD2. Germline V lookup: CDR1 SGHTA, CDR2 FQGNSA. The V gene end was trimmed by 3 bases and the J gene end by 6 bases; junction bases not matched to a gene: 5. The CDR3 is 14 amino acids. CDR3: CASSFPGGRNEQFF. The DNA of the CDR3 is TGTGCCAGCAGCTTCCCGGGGGGACGCAATGAGCAGTTCTTC.

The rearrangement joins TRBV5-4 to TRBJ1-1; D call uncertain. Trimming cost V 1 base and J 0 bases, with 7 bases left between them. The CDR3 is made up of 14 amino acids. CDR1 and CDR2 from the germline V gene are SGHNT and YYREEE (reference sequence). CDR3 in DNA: TGTGCCAGCAGCTTGCCCGTTATGAACACTGAAGCTTTCTTT. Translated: CASSLPVMNTEAFF.

The CDR3 DNA reads TGTGCCAGCAGTCCCAGGGTCTCCGGGGCCAACGTCCTGACTTTC. This sequence encodes CASSPRVSGANVLTF. The V and J genes are TRBV2 and TRBJ2-6; tentatively, D is TRBD1 (5 bases). V lost 5 bases to trimming and J lost 4 bases, with 12 bases between them. The germline V gene has CDR1 SNHLY and CDR2 FYNNEI. The CDR3 consists of 15 residues.

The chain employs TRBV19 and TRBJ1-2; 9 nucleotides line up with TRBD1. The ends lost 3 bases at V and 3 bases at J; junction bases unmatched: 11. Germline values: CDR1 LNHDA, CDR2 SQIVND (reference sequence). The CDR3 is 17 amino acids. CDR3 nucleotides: TGTGCCAGTAGTATTACAGGGGGCTGGCCCGGGGACTATGGCTACACCTTC. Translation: CASSITGGWPGDYGYTF. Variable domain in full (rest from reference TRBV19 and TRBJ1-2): DGGITQSPKYLFRKEGQNVTLSCEQNLNHDAMYWYRQDPGQGLRLIYYSQIVNDFQKGDIAEGYSVSREKKESFPLTVTSAQKNPTAFYLCASSITGGWPGDYGYTFGSGTRLTVV.

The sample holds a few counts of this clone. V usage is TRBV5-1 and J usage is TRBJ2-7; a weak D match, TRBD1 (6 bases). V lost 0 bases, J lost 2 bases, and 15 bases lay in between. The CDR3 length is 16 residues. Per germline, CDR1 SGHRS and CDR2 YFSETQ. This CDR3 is CASSLAGPGATYEQYF. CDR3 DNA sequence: TGCGCCAGCAGCTTGGCAGGTCCAGGGGCTACCTACGAGCAGTACTTC.

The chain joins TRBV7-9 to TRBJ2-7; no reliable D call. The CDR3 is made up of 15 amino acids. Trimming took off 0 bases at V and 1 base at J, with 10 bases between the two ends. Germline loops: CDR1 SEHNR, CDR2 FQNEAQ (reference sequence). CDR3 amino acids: CASSLARGMSYEQYF. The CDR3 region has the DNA TGTGCCAGCAGCTTAGCGAGAGGAATGTCCTACGAGCAGTACTTC. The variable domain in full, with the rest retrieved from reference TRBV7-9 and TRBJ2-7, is DTGVSQNPRHKITKRGQNVTFRCDPISEHNRLYWYRQTLGQGPEFLTYFQNEAQLEKSRLLSDRFSAERPKGSFSTLEIQRTEQGDSAMYLCASSLARGMSYEQYFGPGTRLTVT.

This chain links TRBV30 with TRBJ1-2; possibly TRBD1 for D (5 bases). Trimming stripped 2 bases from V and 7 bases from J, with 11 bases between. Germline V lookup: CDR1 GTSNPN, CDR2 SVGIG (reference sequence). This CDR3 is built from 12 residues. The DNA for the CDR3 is TGTGCCTGGAGTAGCCGGGGGGGTGGCTACACCTTC. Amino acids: CAWSSRGGGYTF.

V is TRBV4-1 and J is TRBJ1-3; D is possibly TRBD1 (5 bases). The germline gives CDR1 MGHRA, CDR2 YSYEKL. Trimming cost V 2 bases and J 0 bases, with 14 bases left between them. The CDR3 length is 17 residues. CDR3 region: CASSQPSTAISGNTIYF. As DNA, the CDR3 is TGCGCCAGCAGCCAACCCTCGACAGCTATCTCTGGAAACACCATATATTTT.

CDR3 protein: CASSQEVGTGRSQYF. The CDR3 DNA sequence: TGCGCCAGCAGCCAAGAGGTCGGCACGGGGAGGTCCCAGTACTTC. This chain links TRBV4-1 with TRBJ2-5, with a tentative D call TRBD2 (6 bases). V was pared by 0 bases and J by 9 bases, with 17 bases between. CDR1 MGHRA and CDR2 YSYEKL come from the germline V gene. The CDR3 consists of 15 residues.

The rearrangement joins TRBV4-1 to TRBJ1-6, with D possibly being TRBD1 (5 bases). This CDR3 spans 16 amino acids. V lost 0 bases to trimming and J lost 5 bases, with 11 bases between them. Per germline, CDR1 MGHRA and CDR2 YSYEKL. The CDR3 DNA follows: TGCGCCAGCAGCCAAGATCAGGGCAGGGATAATTCACCCCTCCACTTT. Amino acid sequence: CASSQDQGRDNSPLHF.

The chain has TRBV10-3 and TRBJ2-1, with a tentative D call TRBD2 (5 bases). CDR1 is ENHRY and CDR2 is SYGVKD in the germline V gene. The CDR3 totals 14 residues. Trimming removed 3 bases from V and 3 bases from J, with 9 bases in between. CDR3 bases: TGTGCCATCAGTGAAGAGCGGCGCTACAATGAGCAGTTCTTC. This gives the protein CAISEERRYNEQFF.

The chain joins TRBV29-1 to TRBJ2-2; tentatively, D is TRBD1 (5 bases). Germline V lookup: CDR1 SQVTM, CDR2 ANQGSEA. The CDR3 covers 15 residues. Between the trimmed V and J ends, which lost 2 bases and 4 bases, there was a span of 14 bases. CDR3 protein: CSVEIWQGGTGELFF. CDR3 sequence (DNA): TGCAGCGTTGAAATCTGGCAGGGTGGCACCGGGGAGCTGTTTTTT.

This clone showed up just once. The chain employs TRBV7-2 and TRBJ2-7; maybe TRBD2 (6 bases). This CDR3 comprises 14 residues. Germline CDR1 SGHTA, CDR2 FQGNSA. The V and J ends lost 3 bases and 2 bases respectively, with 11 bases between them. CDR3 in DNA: TGTGCCAGCAGCTTTCTCGGGGAGGCCTACGAGCAGTACTTC. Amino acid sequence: CASSFLGEAYEQYF.

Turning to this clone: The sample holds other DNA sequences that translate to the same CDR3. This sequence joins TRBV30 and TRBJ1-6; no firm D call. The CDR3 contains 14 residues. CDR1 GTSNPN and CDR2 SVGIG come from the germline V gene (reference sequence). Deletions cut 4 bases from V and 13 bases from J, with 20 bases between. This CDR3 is CAWISKQKISPLHF. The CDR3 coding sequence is TGTGCCTGGATCTCGAAACAGAAGATTTCCCCCCTCCACTTT.

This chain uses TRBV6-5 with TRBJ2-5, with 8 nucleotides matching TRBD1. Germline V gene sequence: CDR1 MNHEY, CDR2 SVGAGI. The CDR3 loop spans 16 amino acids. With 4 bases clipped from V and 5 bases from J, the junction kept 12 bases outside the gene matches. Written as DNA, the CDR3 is TGTGCCAGCAGTTCGGGTAGCAGGGGGCTGGGGGAGACCCAGTACTTC. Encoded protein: CASSSGSRGLGETQYF.

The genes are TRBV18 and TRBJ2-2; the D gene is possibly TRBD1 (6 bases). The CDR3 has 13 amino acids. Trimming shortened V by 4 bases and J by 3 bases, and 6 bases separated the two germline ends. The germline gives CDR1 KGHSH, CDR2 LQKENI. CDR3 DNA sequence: TGTGCCAGCTCACGACAGGACACCGGGGAGCTGTTTTTT. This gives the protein CASSRQDTGELFF.